A single sample gave rise to the 29 T cell receptor beta chains below, sequenced in a study of shared clonotypes between healthy human individuals (dated by TCRdb to the early 2020s). CD8 naive samples were CD45RO-negative cells positively selected for CCR7, giving a CD45RA+CCR7+ population that excluded TemRA cells. The library was built by means of the immunoSEQ multiplex PCR assay. TCRdb re-hosts the immuneACCESS table, in-frame sequences only. Its copies lack some clones; in the studies checked, an unresolved V gene accounts for under half of them, and the cause for the rest is not known. The sample contains around 2,000,000 clones, less than 95% of them found a single time. Roughly 1% of the sample comes from the top ten. The source material was naive CD8+ T cells sorted from blood. The cell subset or site label of this sample denotes: CD45RA+CCR7+. These TCRs come from a man aged 18 to 30 in good health.

The rearrangement links TRBV9 to TRBJ2-1, with 9 bases that match TRBD2. The germline CDR1 and CDR2 sequences are SGDLS and YYNGEE. Trimming took 0 bases from V and 7 from J; bases not matched to a gene: 5. This CDR3 is 15 amino acids long. The CDR3 coding sequence is TGTGCCAGCAGCGTAGGGGTAGCGGGAGTTAATGAGCAGTTCTTC. It yields the protein CASSVGVAGVNEQFF.

This chain connects TRBV6-6 to TRBJ2-2; D not certain. Germline-derived CDR1 and CDR2 are MNHNY and SVGAGI (reference sequence). The CDR3 is 14 amino acids. V lost 4 bases, J lost 4 bases, and 10 bases lay in between. This CDR3 is CASSSLKSTGELFF. The CDR3 region has the DNA TGTGCCAGCAGTTCTTTAAAGAGCACCGGGGAGCTGTTTTTT.

This rearrangement joins TRBV27 to TRBJ1-1, with D uncertain. Trimming took off 5 bases at V and 4 bases at J, with 11 bases between the two ends. Germline V gene sequence: CDR1 MNHEY, CDR2 SMNVEV (reference sequence). This CDR3 is built from 13 residues. In DNA form, the CDR3 reads TGTGCCAGCAGTGAAACACCTGCCACTGAAGCTTTCTTT. As protein: CASSETPATEAFF.

The chain combines TRBV5-6 with TRBJ2-7, with 7 bases identical to TRBD1. This CDR3 has 13 residues. Germline trimming cut 0 bases from V and 6 bases from J; bases unmatched to any gene: 3. CDR1 and CDR2 from the germline V gene are SGHDT and YYEEEE. DNA of the CDR3: TGTGCCAGCAGCTTGGGTAGGGGGCTCGAGCAGTACTTC. The encoded protein is CASSLGRGLEQYF.

The chain carries TRBV4-1 and TRBJ2-7; 9 bases fit TRBD1. From germline, CDR1 is MGHRA and CDR2 YSYEKL. V lost 0 bases, J lost 3 bases, and 6 bases stayed unmatched. This CDR3 is 16 amino acids long. Written as DNA, the CDR3 is TGCGCCAGCAGCCAAGATTTAGGACAGGGGTACTACGAGCAGTACTTC. Translating gives CASSQDLGQGYYEQYF.

This clone turned up a few times. Other DNA sequences within the sample encode an identical CDR3. The chain uses TRBV11-2 and TRBJ2-7; 7 bases fit TRBD1. This CDR3 spans 14 amino acids. The J segment lost 2 bases and the V segment lost 1 base, leaving 2 bases of the junction unmatched. Germline V CDR1 and CDR2: SGHAT, FQNNGV. In DNA form, the CDR3 reads TGTGCCAGCAGCTTAGTGGGGACAGCCTACGAGCAGTACTTC. This encodes CASSLVGTAYEQYF.

The CDR3 nucleotides read TGCGCCAGCAGTGAGTCAGTCCAGAGGGTCGAGAACACCGGGGAGCTGTTTTTT. Encoded protein: CASSESVQRVENTGELFF. The chain has TRBV10-1 and TRBJ2-2; a possible D gene is TRBD2 (5 bases). Trimming removed 0 bases from V and 1 base from J, with 15 bases in between. The CDR3 consists of 18 residues. The germline V gene has CDR1 WNHNN and CDR2 SYGVQD (reference sequence).

The genes are TRBV27 and TRBJ2-7, with 8 bases that match TRBD1. Germline loops: CDR1 MNHEY, CDR2 SMNVEV (reference sequence). The CDR3 has 13 residues. J was trimmed by 8 bases and V by 4 bases; bases with no gene match: 7. Here the CDR3 DNA reads TGTGCCAGCAGTTACGGACAGGGCGTTCAGCAGTACTTC. This encodes CASSYGQGVQQYF.

The table lists this clone with a count of one. The chain uses TRBV5-1 and TRBJ1-2; no clear D gene. The germline gives CDR1 SGHRS, CDR2 YFSETQ. This CDR3 is 11 amino acids long. V lost 5 bases to trimming and J lost 4 bases, with 6 bases between them. The CDR3 here is CASRAGYGYTF. DNA of the CDR3: TGCGCCAGCAGGGCGGGCTATGGCTACACCTTC. Full variable domain (remainder filled in from reference TRBV5-1 and TRBJ1-2): KAGVTQTPRYLIKTRGQQVTLSCSPISGHRSVSWYQQTPGQGLQFLFEYFSETQRNKGNFPGRFSGRQFSNSRSEMNVSTLELGDSALYLCASRAGYGYTFGSGTRLTVV.

This clone appeared a single time. V gene TRBV7-6 combines with J gene TRBJ2-7; weak D call: TRBD2 (5 bases). V was shortened by 3 bases and J by 6 bases, with 9 bases between the two germline ends. CDR3 length: 12 residues. Per the germline V gene, CDR1 is SGHVS and CDR2 is FNYEAQ. As DNA, the CDR3 is TGTGCCAGCAGCTTTATACGGGGCGAGCAGTACTTC. Translation gives CASSFIRGEQYF.

In DNA form, the CDR3 reads TGTGCCAGCAGCTCCCCAGCGGAAGCGAACACCGGGGAGCTGTTTTTT. Translating gives CASSSPAEANTGELFF. The V gene is TRBV11-3, the J gene TRBJ2-2; a weak D match, TRBD2 (5 bases). The CDR3 covers 16 residues. Germline V gene lookup returns CDR1 SGHNT and CDR2 YENEEA. The V end was cut by 4 bases, the J end by 0 bases, with 12 bases between.

The chain links TRBV4-3 to TRBJ1-4, with D maybe TRBD1 (5 bases). Per the germline V gene, CDR1 is LGHNA and CDR2 is YSLEER. This CDR3 spans 16 amino acids. V was pared by 4 bases and J by 2 bases, with 14 bases between. CDR3 coding DNA: TGCGCCAGCAGCCCCATTCCGGGGGGGACTAATGAAAAACTGTTTTTT. The encoded protein is CASSPIPGGTNEKLFF.

The genes are TRBV28 and TRBJ2-5, with TRBD1 identical over 8 bases. The CDR3 spans 15 residues. The V and J ends lost 2 bases and 4 bases, in that order; junction bases with no gene match: 6. The V gene's germline CDR1 is MDHEN and CDR2 SYDVKM. The CDR3 bases are TGTGCCAGCAGTTTACAGGGACAGGAAGGAGAGACCCAGTACTTC. Translating it yields CASSLQGQEGETQYF.

The chain employs TRBV19 and TRBJ2-7; D is perhaps TRBD2 (6 bases). CDR1 and CDR2 from the germline V gene are LNHDA and SQIVND (reference sequence). CDR3 length equals 15 residues. V shed 5 bases and J shed 0 bases, with 14 bases lying between them. This CDR3 is CASSLNSGSSYEQYF. The CDR3 DNA reads TGTGCCAGTAGTCTCAATAGCGGTTCCTCCTACGAGCAGTACTTC.

The rearrangement links TRBV21-1 to TRBJ2-1; TRBD1 reflects the table's D call only, with no check against the DNA. TRBV21-1 is noted as a pseudogene. The CDR3 consists of 17 residues. CDR3 in amino acids: CASSKAADRPSYNEQFF. Written as DNA, the CDR3 is TGTGCCAGCAGCAAAGCTGCGGACAGGCCCTCCTACAATGAGCAGTTCTTC.

This chain links TRBV7-2 with TRBJ2-1, with 8 bases fitting TRBD2. From germline, CDR1 is SGHTA and CDR2 FQGNSA. This CDR3 is 15 amino acids long. The V gene end was trimmed by 4 bases and the J gene end by 2 bases; junction bases not matched to a gene: 4. The CDR3, as DNA: TGTGCCAGCAGCTCCCGGGGGGGAACCTACAATGAGCAGTTCTTC. Encoded protein: CASSSRGGTYNEQFF.

This rearrangement joins TRBV19 to TRBJ2-7, with D unresolved. V lost 5 bases, J lost 2 bases, and 10 bases lay in between. The CDR3 totals 13 residues. In germline, CDR1 is LNHDA, CDR2 SQIVND (reference sequence). CDR3 in DNA: TGTGCCAGTAGTCTGGGCAGTACCTACGAGCAGTACTTC. It specifies CASSLGSTYEQYF.

The chain joins TRBV5-1 to TRBJ2-5; the D is unclear. This CDR3 contains 14 residues. The germline V gene has CDR1 SGHRS and CDR2 YFSETQ. Trimming removed 4 bases from V and 1 base from J, with 11 bases in between. In DNA form, the CDR3 reads TGCGCCAGCAGCCCGTATTTCGCCCAAGAGACCCAGTACTTC. The encoded protein is CASSPYFAQETQYF.

This sequence joins TRBV6-1 and TRBJ1-5; D remains unclear. The germline V and J ends were trimmed by 4 bases and 1 base, with 11 bases remaining between them. Germline V lookup: CDR1 MNHNS, CDR2 SASEGT. The CDR3 is made up of 15 amino acids. In nucleotides, the CDR3 is TGTGCCAGCAGTGGGTGGGGTGGGAGCAATCAGCCCCAGCATTTT. This translates into CASSGWGGSNQPQHF.

The CDR3 loop reads CASSGLAGDNEQFF. DNA of the CDR3: TGTGCCAGCAGTGGCCTAGCGGGAGACAATGAGCAGTTCTTC. The V call is TRBV6-4, the J call TRBJ2-1, with 10 bases matching TRBD2. The germline V gene has CDR1 MRHNA and CDR2 SNTAGT. V dropped 4 bases and J dropped 5; count of bases not matched to a gene: 2. The CDR3 covers 14 residues.

This chain's CDR3 is CASTAGTVYNEQFF. The CDR3 DNA reads as TGTGCCAGCACAGCGGGGACCGTCTACAATGAGCAGTTCTTC. The chain carries TRBV27 and TRBJ2-1; 7 positions match TRBD2. The CDR3 is made up of 14 amino acids. V lost 7 bases, J lost 3 bases, and 6 bases stayed unmatched. In germline, CDR1 is MNHEY, CDR2 SMNVEV (reference sequence).

This chain uses TRBV11-2 with TRBJ1-2; D gene ambiguous. This CDR3 spans 16 amino acids. The germline CDR1 and CDR2 sequences are SGHAT and FQNNGV. V lost 3 bases to trimming and J lost 5 bases, with 19 bases between them. This CDR3 is CASSFPPNVNGYGYTF. The DNA of the CDR3 is TGTGCCAGCAGCTTTCCGCCGAACGTGAATGGATATGGCTACACCTTC.

V gene TRBV4-1 combines with J gene TRBJ2-7, with D possibly matching TRBD1 (5 bases). The germline gives CDR1 MGHRA, CDR2 YSYEKL. The CDR3 loop spans 17 amino acids. V shed 3 bases and J shed 0 bases, with 18 bases lying between them. The CDR3 loop reads CASSHSPQVLLSYEQYF. The CDR3 nucleotides read TGCGCCAGCAGCCATAGCCCACAGGTCCTCCTCTCCTACGAGCAGTACTTC.

CDR3: CASSLGRGGGQPQHF. In DNA form, the CDR3 reads TGTGCCAGCAGCTTAGGCAGGGGAGGCGGTCAGCCCCAGCATTTT. This chain connects TRBV13 to TRBJ1-5; maybe TRBD1 (6 bases). Germline V gene data show CDR1 as PRHDT and CDR2 as FYEKMQ (reference sequence). The CDR3 contains 15 residues. Trimming pared 0 bases from V and 6 bases from J, leaving 12 bases between. Drawing the rest from reference TRBV13 and TRBJ1-5, the complete variable domain is AAGVIQSPRHLIKEKRETATLKCYPIPRHDTVYWYQQGPGQDPQFLISFYEKMQSDKGSIPDRFSAQQFSDYHSELNMSSLELGDSALYFCASSLGRGGGQPQHFGDGTRLSIL.

The chain recombines TRBV11-2 with TRBJ2-1; D ambiguous. V was shortened by 1 base and J by 10 bases, with 8 bases between the two germline ends. This CDR3 is built from 12 residues. Germline V lookup: CDR1 SGHAT, CDR2 FQNNGV. The CDR3 is CASSLGPIEQFF. Here the CDR3 DNA reads TGTGCCAGCAGCTTAGGACCCATCGAGCAGTTCTTC.

This rearrangement joins TRBV28 to TRBJ1-5; no firm D call. This CDR3 comprises 11 residues. Trimming shortened V by 8 bases and J by 10 bases, and 12 bases separated the two germline ends. CDR1 is MDHEN, CDR2 SYDVKM, per germline. The CDR3 loop reads CASGWVPPQHF. The DNA for the CDR3 is TGTGCCAGCGGTTGGGTCCCCCCCCAGCATTTT.

This rearrangement joins TRBV6-5 to TRBJ1-4, with 9 bases that match TRBD1. Germline V gene data show CDR1 as MNHEY and CDR2 as SVGAGI. The V gene end was trimmed by 0 bases and the J gene end by 5 bases; junction bases not matched to a gene: 4. This CDR3 is built from 16 residues. The CDR3 DNA follows: TGTGCCAGCAGTTACTCGACTGGACAGGGGAATGAAAAACTGTTTTTT. Translated, it gives CASSYSTGQGNEKLFF.

A single count supports this clone. The J gene is TRBJ2-3, the V gene TRBV9; maybe TRBD2 (7 bases). The CDR3 covers 15 residues. Per germline, CDR1 SGDLS and CDR2 YYNGEE. The V end lost 4 bases, the J end lost 1 base, and 13 bases lay between the germline ends. The CDR3: CASSSQGGGTDTQYF. The CDR3 bases are TGTGCCAGCAGCTCCCAAGGGGGGGGCACAGATACGCAGTATTTT.

The rearrangement links TRBV4-3 to TRBJ1-6, with 7 nucleotides matching TRBD1. Germline loops: CDR1 LGHNA, CDR2 YSLEER. V lost 0 bases to trimming and J lost 7 bases; unmatched junction nucleotides: 3. The CDR3 has 15 amino acids. CDR3 in amino acids: CASSQDSGQNSPLHF. The CDR3 DNA follows: TGCGCCAGCAGCCAAGATTCGGGACAGAATTCACCCCTCCACTTT.